These T cell receptor beta chains were read from a single sample in a study of blood T cell repertoires in COVID-19. Using immunoSEQ multiplex PCR, the repertoire was profiled, and TCRdb retains in-frame clones only, with some absent. The sample shows some 310,000 clones, around 90% of them seen only once. Input material: peripheral blood. The receptors were sampled from a woman between 35 and 50 years old with COVID-19, enrolled during active disease. The CDR3 runs from the conserved cysteine through the conserved F or W. D genes are given only for firm matches. Clone size is not always given. Where it is, it says once, few, many or a class for expanded clones.

D,V,size,J,CDR3,DNA
TRBD1,TRBV6-1,.,TRBJ2-7,CASSGDRVGGIIYEQYF,TGTGCCAGCAGTGGGGACAGGGTAGGAGGTATCATCTACGAGCAGTACTTC
.,TRBV25-1,.,TRBJ1-6,CASSRGAGNSPLHF,TGTGCCAGCAGCCGGGGGGCCGGTAATTCACCCCTCCACTTT
TRBD2,TRBV5-5,.,TRBJ2-2,CASSFLAGARGELFF,TGTGCCAGCAGCTTTTTAGCGGGAGCTCGAGGGGAGCTGTTTTTT
.,TRBV2,few,TRBJ1-2,CASRQQGHTF,TGTGCCAGCAGACAACAGGGCCACACCTTC
.,TRBV4-3,.,TRBJ1-4,CASSQEGVSQNEKLFF,TGCGCCAGCAGCCAGGAGGGTGTAAGTCAGAATGAAAAACTGTTTTTT
TRBD1,TRBV2,.,TRBJ1-5,CASNSQGARSNQPQHF,TGTGCCAGCAATTCACAGGGGGCGAGGAGCAATCAGCCCCAGCATTTT
.,TRBV7-9,.,TRBJ1-1,CASSLRKTAMNTEAFF,TGTGCCAGCAGCCTCAGAAAGACAGCAATGAACACTGAAGCTTTCTTT
TRBD2,TRBV7-3,.,TRBJ2-1,CASSLRTRSDEQFF,TGTGCCAGCAGCCTCCGGACTAGATCGGATGAGCAGTTCTTC
TRBD1,TRBV7-2,.,TRBJ2-5,CASSLVGHTGAFQETQYF,TGTGCCAGCAGCTTAGTTGGGCACACAGGGGCCTTCCAAGAGACCCAGTACTTC
.,TRBV4-3,few,TRBJ1-2,CASSQDNRAPNLNYGYTF,TGCGCCAGCAGCCAGGACAACAGGGCGCCCAATTTGAACTATGGCTACACCTTC
TRBD2,TRBV6-2/TRBV6-3,.,TRBJ2-2,CASSAGTSGVNTGELFF,TGTGCCAGCAGTGCCGGGACTAGCGGGGTGAACACCGGGGAGCTGTTTTTT
.,TRBV9,.,TRBJ1-2,CASSVPGYGYTF,TGTGCCAGCAGCGTCCCCGGGTATGGCTACACCTTC
TRBD1,TRBV4-3,.,TRBJ2-7,CASSQVWAGTVYEQYF,TGCGCCAGCAGCCAAGTGTGGGCCGGGACAGTCTACGAGCAGTACTTC
.,TRBV28,.,TRBJ1-1,CASSFKPREAFF,TGTGCCAGCAGTTTTAAGCCCCGAGAGGCTTTCTTT
.,TRBV14,.,TRBJ1-6,CASSQEVANSPLHF,TGTGCCAGCAGCCAAGAGGTGGCCAATTCACCCCTCCACTTT
TRBD1,TRBV12-5,.,TRBJ2-3,CASGSGGQGALVVTDTQYF,TGTGCTAGTGGTTCGGGGGGACAGGGGGCGTTGGTGGTCACAGATACGCAGTATTTT
.,TRBV25-1,once,TRBJ2-3,CASSDNYQGDTQYF,TGTGCCAGCAGTGACAACTATCAGGGGGATACGCAGTATTTT
.,TRBV1,.,TRBJ1-1,CTSSQENKNEDPTNTEAFF,TGCACCAGCAGCCAAGAAAACAAGAACGAGGATCCCACGAACACTGAAGCTTTCTTT
TRBD1,TRBV11-3,.,TRBJ2-7,CASRTKQGCYEQYF,TGTGCCAGCAGAACAAAACAGGGGTGCTACGAGCAGTACTTC
.,TRBV28,.,TRBJ1-1,CASSLGGTGAFF,TGTGCCAGCAGTCTCGGCGGGACTGGAGCTTTCTTT
.,TRBV10-3,.,TRBJ2-7,CAISADSYEQYF,TGTGCCATCAGTGCAGACTCCTACGAGCAGTACTTC
.,TRBV29-1,.,TRBJ2-1,CSVAGTGGRGDEQFF,TGCAGCGTTGCAGGTACCGGGGGGCGTGGGGATGAGCAGTTCTTC
TRBD1,TRBV28,.,TRBJ1-2,CASSLSGQGRYGYTF,TGTGCCAGCAGTTTATCGGGACAGGGCCGCTATGGCTACACCTTC
.,TRBV2,.,TRBJ1-6,CASSEARQTPLHF,TGTGCCAGCAGTGAAGCCCGACAAACACCCCTCCACTTT
.,TRBV7-2,.,TRBJ1-2,CASSLVLSTGGYTF,TGTGCCAGCAGCTTAGTTTTATCTACCGGTGGCTACACCTTC
.,TRBV19,.,TRBJ1-4,CASSSQVVAGGDEKLFF,TGTGCCAGTAGCTCCCAAGTCGTAGCAGGCGGGGACGAAAAACTGTTTTTT
TRBD2,TRBV6-6,.,TRBJ2-1,CASSRLAGGSYNEQFF,TGTGCCAGCAGTCGACTAGCGGGGGGTTCCTACAATGAGCAGTTCTTC
.,TRBV25-1,.,TRBJ1-5,CASSESGLFFPQHF,TGTGCCAGCAGTGAATCGGGACTCTTCTTTCCCCAGCATTTT
.,TRBV4-3,once,TRBJ1-6,CASSREGHSPLHF,TGCGCCAGCAGCCGGGAGGGGCATTCACCCCTCCACTTT
TRBD1,TRBV29-1,.,TRBJ1-2,CSVTGQGGNYGYTF,TGCAGCGTTACCGGACAGGGGGGTAACTATGGCTACACCTTC
TRBD1,TRBV12-5,.,TRBJ1-1,CASGLGTGSTEAFF,TGTGCTAGTGGTTTGGGGACAGGGAGCACTGAAGCTTTCTTT
TRBD2,TRBV30,.,TRBJ2-7,CAWRRGGSLAGEQYF,TGTGCCTGGAGACGGGGGGGTAGTCTGGCGGGCGAGCAGTACTTC
TRBD1,TRBV10-3,.,TRBJ1-1,CAINPGQGKTEAFF,TGTGCCATCAACCCGGGACAGGGGAAGACTGAAGCTTTCTTT
TRBD1,TRBV10-3,.,TRBJ1-2,CAISEAGTGFRYGYTF,TGTGCCATCAGTGAGGCCGGGACAGGGTTTAGGTATGGCTACACCTTC
.,TRBV27,.,TRBJ1-1,CASSPLLGGSTEAFF,TGTGCCAGCAGTCCCCTATTGGGGGGAAGCACTGAAGCTTTCTTT
.,TRBV28,.,TRBJ1-2,CASSRRGYGYTF,TGTGCCAGCTCCCGGCGGGGGTATGGCTACACCTTC
TRBD2,TRBV28,.,TRBJ2-7,CATSGREEQYF,TGTGCCACCTCGGGGCGGGAGGAGCAGTACTTC
TRBD1,TRBV27,.,TRBJ2-7,CASSLGDRAYEQYF,TGTGCCAGCAGTTTAGGGGACAGGGCCTACGAGCAGTACTTC
.,TRBV2,few,TRBJ1-5,CASSEDTGGDQPQHF,TGTGCCAGCAGTGAAGATACAGGAGGGGATCAGCCCCAGCATTTT
.,TRBV5-1,.,TRBJ2-2,CASSWDIGELFF,TGCGCCAGCAGTTGGGACATCGGGGAGCTGTTTTTT
.,TRBV30,.,TRBJ1-1,CAWSVIRGQTEAFF,TGTGCCTGGAGTGTAATTCGGGGTCAGACTGAAGCTTTCTTT
TRBD1,TRBV5-6,.,TRBJ2-1,CASSLPPGQGANEQFF,TGTGCCAGCAGCTTGCCTCCGGGACAGGGGGCCAATGAGCAGTTCTTC
.,TRBV5-1,.,TRBJ2-5,CASSLARPETQYF,TGCGCCAGCAGCTTGGCCAGGCCGGAGACCCAGTACTTC
.,TRBV2,.,TRBJ1-5,CASSVGQGYQPQHF,TGTGCCAGCAGTGTAGGGCAGGGCTATCAGCCCCAGCATTTT
.,TRBV5-1,.,TRBJ1-2,CASSSRGQANYGYTF,TGCGCCAGCAGCTCTCGGGGACAAGCTAACTATGGCTACACCTTC
TRBD1,TRBV11-2,once,TRBJ1-2,CASSFGGQGLIGYTF,TGTGCCAGCAGCTTCGGGGGACAGGGCCTCATCGGCTACACCTTC
TRBD1,TRBV7-2,.,TRBJ2-7,CASSQDRGRPYEQYF,TGTGCCAGCAGCCAGGACAGGGGGAGGCCCTACGAGCAGTACTTC